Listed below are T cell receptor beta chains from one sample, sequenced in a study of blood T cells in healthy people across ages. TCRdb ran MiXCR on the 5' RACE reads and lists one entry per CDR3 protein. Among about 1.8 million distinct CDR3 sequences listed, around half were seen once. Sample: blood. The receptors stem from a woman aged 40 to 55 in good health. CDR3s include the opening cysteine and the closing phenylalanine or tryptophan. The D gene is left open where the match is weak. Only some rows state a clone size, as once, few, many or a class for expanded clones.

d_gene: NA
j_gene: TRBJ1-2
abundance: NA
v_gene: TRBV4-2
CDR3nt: TGTGCCAGCAGCCAAGACATTCAGATTAACTATGGCTACACCTTC
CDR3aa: CASSQDIQINYGYTF

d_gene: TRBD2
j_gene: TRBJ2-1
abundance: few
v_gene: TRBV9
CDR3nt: TGTGCCAGCAGCGAGGGACTAGCGGGGGGAATAAATGAGCAGTTCTTC
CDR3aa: CASSEGLAGGINEQFF

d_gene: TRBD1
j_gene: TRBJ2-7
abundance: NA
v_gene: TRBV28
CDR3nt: TGTGCCAGCGGGACAGGCCGCTCCTACGAGCAGTACTTC
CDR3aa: CASGTGRSYEQYF

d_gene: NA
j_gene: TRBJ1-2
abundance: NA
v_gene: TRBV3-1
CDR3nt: TGTGCCAGCAGCCAAGAATTAAGGACAAGCCATGGCTACACCTTC
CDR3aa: CASSQELRTSHGYTF

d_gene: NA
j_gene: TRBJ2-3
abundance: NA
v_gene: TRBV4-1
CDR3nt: TGCGCCAGCAGCCAGCCCCCTCGGAGCGGCACAGATACGCAGTATTTT
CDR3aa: CASSQPPRSGTDTQYF

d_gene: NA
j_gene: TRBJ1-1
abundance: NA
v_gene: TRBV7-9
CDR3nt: TGTGCCAGCAGCTTAGGGCCGGCGGCTGAAGCTTTCTTT
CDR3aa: CASSLGPAAEAFF

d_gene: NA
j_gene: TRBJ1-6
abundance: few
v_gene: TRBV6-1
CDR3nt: TGTGCCAGCATTTCGGCCGGATCCTATAATTCACCCCTCCACTTT
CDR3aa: CASISAGSYNSPLHF

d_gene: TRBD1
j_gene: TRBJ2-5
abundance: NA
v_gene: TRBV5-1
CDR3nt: TGCGCCAGCAGAATTAGGGGGACAGGGGACCGCAATGAGCAGTACTTC
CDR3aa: CASRIRGTGDRNEQYF

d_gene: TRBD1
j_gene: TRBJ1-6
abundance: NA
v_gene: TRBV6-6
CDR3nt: TGTGCCAGCAGCCCCCCGCACAGGGGAGGTAATTCACCCCTCCACTTT
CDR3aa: CASSPPHRGGNSPLHF

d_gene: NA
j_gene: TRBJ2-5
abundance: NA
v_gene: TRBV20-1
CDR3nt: TGCAGTGCTCCGCCGGGGACTTCCTTTGGGACCCAGTACTTC
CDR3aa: CSAPPGTSFGTQYF

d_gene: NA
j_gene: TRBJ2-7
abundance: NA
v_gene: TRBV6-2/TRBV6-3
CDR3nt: TGTGCCAGCAGTTACTCGAGGGTCTACGAGCAGTACTTC
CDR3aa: CASSYSRVYEQYF

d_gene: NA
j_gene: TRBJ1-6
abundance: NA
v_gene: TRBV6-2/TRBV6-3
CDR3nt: TGTGCCAGCAGTCAACGGGCGGTCAATTCACCCCTCCACTTT
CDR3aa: CASSQRAVNSPLHF

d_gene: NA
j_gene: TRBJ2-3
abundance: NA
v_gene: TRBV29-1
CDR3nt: TGCAGCGTTGAAATTCGAAGGACAGATACGCAGTATTTT
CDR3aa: CSVEIRRTDTQYF

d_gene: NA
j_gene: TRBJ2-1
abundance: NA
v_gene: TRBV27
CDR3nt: TGTGCCAGCAGTTTATATGGCGGGGACCCTTACAATGAGCAGTTCTTC
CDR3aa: CASSLYGGDPYNEQFF

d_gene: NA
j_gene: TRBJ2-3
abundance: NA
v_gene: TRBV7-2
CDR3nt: TGTGTCAGCAGCTTAATACAGATTACGCAGTATTTT
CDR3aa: CVSSLIQITQYF

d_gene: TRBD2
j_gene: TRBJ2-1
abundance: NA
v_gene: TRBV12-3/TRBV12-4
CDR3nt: TGTGCCAGCACCGTACTAGCGGGGGGGCCTTATGAGCAGTTCTTC
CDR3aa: CASTVLAGGPYEQFF

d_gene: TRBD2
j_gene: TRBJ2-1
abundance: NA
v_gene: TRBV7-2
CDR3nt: TGCGCCAGCAGCTTACAAGCGGGGGAGGTTGAGCAGTTCTTC
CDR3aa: CASSLQAGEVEQFF

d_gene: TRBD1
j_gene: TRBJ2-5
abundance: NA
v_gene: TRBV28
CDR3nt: TGTGCCAGCAAAGGGGACAGGGGAGAGACCCAGTACTTC
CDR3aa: CASKGDRGETQYF

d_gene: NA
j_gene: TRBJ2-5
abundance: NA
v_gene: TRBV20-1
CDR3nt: TGCAGTGCTAGACCCCGCGGGGCGGAAGAGACCCAGTACTTC
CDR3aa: CSARPRGAEETQYF

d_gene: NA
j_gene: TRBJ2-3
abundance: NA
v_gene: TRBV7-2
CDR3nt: TGTGCCAGCAGCTTAGAAAGGCTCGATACGCAGTATTTT
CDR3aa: CASSLERLDTQYF

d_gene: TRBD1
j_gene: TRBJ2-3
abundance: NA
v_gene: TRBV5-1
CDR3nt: TGCGCCAGCGCAACGAGACAGGGGACCTTCACAGATACGCAGTATTTT
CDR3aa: CASATRQGTFTDTQYF

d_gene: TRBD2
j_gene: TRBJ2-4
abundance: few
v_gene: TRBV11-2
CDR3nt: TGTGCCAGCAGCCGGGGGGGGCCCAAAAACATTCAGTACTTC
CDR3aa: CASSRGGPKNIQYF

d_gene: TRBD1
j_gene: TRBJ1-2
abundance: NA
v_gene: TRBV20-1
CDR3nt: TGCAGTGCTAGAGTGGACAGGGGAGGATGGGGCTACACCTTC
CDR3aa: CSARVDRGGWGYTF

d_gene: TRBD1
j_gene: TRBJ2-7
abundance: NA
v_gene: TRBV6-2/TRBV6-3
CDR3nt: TGTGCCAGCACCCGAGCCGGGACAGGGTCGTGGGAGCAGTACTTC
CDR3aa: CASTRAGTGSWEQYF

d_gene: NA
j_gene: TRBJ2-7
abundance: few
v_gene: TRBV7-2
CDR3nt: TGTGCCAGCAATCGGGACGGTGCCTACGAGCAGTACTTC
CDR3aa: CASNRDGAYEQYF

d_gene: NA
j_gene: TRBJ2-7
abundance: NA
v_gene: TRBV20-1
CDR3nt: TGCAGTGCCCCGAGCCCAGGCATAAGCTCCTACAATGAGCAGTACTTC
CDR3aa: CSAPSPGISSYNEQYF

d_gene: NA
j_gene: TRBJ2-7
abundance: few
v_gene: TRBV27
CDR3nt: TGTGCCAGCAGTTTAGTTAGTAGAGTCGAGCAGTACTTC
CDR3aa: CASSLVSRVEQYF

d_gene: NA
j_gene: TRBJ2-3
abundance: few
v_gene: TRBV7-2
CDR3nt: TGTGCCAGCAGCCAATTGGGGGGCACAGATACGCAGTATTTT
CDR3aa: CASSQLGGTDTQYF

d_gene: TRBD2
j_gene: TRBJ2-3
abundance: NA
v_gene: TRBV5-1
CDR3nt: TGCGCCAGCAGCCCCCGGGGACTAGAATTTAAGGATACGCAGTATTTT
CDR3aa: CASSPRGLEFKDTQYF

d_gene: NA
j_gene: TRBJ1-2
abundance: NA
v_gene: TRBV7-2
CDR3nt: TGTGCCAGCAGTTATCCCCCTACTTACTATGGCTACACCTTC
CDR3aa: CASSYPPTYYGYTF

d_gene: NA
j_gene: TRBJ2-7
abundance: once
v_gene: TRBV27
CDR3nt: TGTGCCAGCAGTTTTAAGGATTGGTACGAGCAGTACTTC
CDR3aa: CASSFKDWYEQYF

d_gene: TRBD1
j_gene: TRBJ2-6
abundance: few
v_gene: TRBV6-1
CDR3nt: TGTGCCAGCAGAGTACTATTTCGACAGGGCCACTCTGGGGCCAACGTCCTGACTTTC
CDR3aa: CASRVLFRQGHSGANVLTF

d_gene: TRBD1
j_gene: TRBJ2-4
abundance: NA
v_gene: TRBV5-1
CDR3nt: TGCGCCAGCAGCCTAAGGACAGGGGGCAGCAAAAACATTCAGTACTTC
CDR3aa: CASSLRTGGSKNIQYF

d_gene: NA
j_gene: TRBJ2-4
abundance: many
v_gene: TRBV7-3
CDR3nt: TGTGCCAGCAGCTTACAAAGGCGGCAGGGAGGCCCAGAAAACATTCAGTACTTC
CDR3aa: CASSLQRRQGGPENIQYF

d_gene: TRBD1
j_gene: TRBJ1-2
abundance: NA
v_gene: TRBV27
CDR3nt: TGTGCCAGCAGCTACAGAACCGGGACAGCAATCTATGGCTACACCTTC
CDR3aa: CASSYRTGTAIYGYTF

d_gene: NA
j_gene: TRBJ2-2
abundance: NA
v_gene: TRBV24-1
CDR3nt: TGTGCCACCAGAAAATCTGGGGGCGGGACGAACACCGGGGAGCTGTTTTTT
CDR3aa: CATRKSGGGTNTGELFF

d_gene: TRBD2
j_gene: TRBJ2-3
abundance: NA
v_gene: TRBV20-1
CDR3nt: TGCAGCGAAATAGCGGGGGGGATTGAAGATACGCAGTATTTT
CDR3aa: CSEIAGGIEDTQYF

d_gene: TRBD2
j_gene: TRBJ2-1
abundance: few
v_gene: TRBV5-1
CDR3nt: TGCGCCAGCAGCCCAGCGGGAGTCTCCTACAATGAGCAGTTCTTC
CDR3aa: CASSPAGVSYNEQFF

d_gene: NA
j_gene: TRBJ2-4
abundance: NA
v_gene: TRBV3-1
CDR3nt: TGTGCCAGCAGCCAAACAAGTCGACTACCCAAAAACATTCAGTACTTC
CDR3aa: CASSQTSRLPKNIQYF

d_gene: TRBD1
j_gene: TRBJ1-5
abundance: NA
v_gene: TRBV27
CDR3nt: TGTGCCAGCAGTTTAAGGTTGACAGGGGGCGTCGATCAGCCCCAGCATTTT
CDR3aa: CASSLRLTGGVDQPQHF

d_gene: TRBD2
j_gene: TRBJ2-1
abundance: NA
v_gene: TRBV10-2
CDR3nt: TGCGCCAGCAGTGACCGGGGGGGGCTCTCCTACAATGAGCAGTTCTTC
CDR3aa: CASSDRGGLSYNEQFF

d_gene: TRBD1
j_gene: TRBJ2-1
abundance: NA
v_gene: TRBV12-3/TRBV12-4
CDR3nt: TGTGCCAGCAGTGTCGGGACAGGGGCCAATGAGCAGTTCTTC
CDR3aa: CASSVGTGANEQFF

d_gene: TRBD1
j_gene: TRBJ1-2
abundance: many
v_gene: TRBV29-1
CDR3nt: TGCAGCGTTGGACAGGGGGCGGGTGGCTACACCTTC
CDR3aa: CSVGQGAGGYTF

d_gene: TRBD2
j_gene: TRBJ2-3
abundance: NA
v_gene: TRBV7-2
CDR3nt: TGTGCCCGCAGCCAGTCACGGGGGGGAGTAGATACGCAGTATTTT
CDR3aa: CARSQSRGGVDTQYF

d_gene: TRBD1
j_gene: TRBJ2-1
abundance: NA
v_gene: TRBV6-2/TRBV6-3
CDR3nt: TGTGCCAGCACTCAAGACAGGGGGGTCTACAATGAGCAGTTCTTC
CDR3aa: CASTQDRGVYNEQFF

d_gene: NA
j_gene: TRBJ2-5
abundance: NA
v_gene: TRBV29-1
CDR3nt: TGCAGCGTTGAAGATGTTGGTCGAGGAGTAGAGACCCAGTACTTC
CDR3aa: CSVEDVGRGVETQYF

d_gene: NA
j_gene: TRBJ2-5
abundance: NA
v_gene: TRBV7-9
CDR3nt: TGTGCCAGCAGCTTAGCCCTTTCCGGGGAAGAGACCCAGTACTTC
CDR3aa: CASSLALSGEETQYF

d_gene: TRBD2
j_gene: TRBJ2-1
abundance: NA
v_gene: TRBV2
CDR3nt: TGTGCCAGCCTTTTTGAAACCGGGACTAGAGAGTTCTTC
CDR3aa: CASLFETGTREFF

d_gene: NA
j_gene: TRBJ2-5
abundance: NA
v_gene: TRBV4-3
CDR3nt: TGCGCCAGCAGCCAGGTTGGAAGTTGGGGGGCCGGGGAGACCCAGTACTTC
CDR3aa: CASSQVGSWGAGETQYF

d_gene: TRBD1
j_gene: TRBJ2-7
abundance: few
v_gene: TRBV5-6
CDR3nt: TGTGCCAGCAGCCCAGGGGGCGAGATCTACGAGCAGTACTTC
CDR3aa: CASSPGGEIYEQYF

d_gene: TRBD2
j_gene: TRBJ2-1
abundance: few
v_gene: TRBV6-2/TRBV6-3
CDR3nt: TGTGCCAGCAGCCCCCCGCCGGGGGGAGAGAGGTCCTACAATGAGCAGTTCTTC
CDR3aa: CASSPPPGGERSYNEQFF

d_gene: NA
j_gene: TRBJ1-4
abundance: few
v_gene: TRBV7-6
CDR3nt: TGTGCCAGCAGAGGGGGAATAACTAATGAAAAACTGTTTTTT
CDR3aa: CASRGGITNEKLFF

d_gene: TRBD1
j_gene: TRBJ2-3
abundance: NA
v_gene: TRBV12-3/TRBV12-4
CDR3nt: TGTGCCAGCAGAAACAGGGGGCCACGCACAGATGCGCAGTATTTT
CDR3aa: CASRNRGPRTDAQYF

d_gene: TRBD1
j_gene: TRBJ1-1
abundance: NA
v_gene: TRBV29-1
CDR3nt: TGCAGCCACAGGGGGCAGGGGAACACTGAAGCTTTCTTT
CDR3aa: CSHRGQGNTEAFF

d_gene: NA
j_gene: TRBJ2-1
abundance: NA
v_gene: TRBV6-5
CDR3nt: TGTGCCAGCAGTTCCTCCGTTGGCGATGAGCAGTTCTTC
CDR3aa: CASSSSVGDEQFF

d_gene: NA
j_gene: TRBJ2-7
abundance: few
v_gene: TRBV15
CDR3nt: TGTGCCACCAGCATGATTAGCCGGGACTTTCTTTACGAGCAGTACTTC
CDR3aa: CATSMISRDFLYEQYF

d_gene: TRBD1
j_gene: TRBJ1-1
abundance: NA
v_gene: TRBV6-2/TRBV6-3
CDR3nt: TGTGCCAGCAGCCGAACAGGGGTGGGGACTGAAGCTTTCTTT
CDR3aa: CASSRTGVGTEAFF